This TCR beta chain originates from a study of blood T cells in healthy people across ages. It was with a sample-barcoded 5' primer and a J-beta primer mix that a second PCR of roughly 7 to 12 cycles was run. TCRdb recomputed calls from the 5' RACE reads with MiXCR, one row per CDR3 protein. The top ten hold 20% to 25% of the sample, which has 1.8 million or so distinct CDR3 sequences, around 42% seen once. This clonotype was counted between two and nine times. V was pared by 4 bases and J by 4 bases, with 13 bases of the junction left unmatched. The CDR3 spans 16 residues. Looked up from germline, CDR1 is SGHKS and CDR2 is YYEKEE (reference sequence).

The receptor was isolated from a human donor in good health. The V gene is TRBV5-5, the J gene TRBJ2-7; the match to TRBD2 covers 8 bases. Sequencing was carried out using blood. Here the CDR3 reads CASSAGGGAEGYEQYF. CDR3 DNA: TGTGCCAGCAGCGCCGGGGGGGGCGCCGAGGGTTACGAGCAGTACTTC.